The 7 T cell receptor beta chains reported below all come from one sample, sequenced in a study of T cell repertoires in cytomegalovirus infection. One entry per CDR3 protein results from TCRdb running MiXCR on the reads. The sample records nearly 650,000 distinct CDR3 sequences, roughly 26% being singletons. Material: CD8+ T cells from PBMCs. Receptors were obtained from a human donor in good health (CMV status not recorded). Some clones in this sample may be carry-over from other donors' samples.

V usage is TRBV12-3 or TRBV12-4 and J usage is TRBJ2-1; D remains unclear. Trimming removed 5 bases at V and 2 bases at J, with 13 bases between. The CDR3 covers 15 residues. In nucleotides, the CDR3 is TGTGCCAGCAGTCCCCCCCGACTGACCTACAATGAGCAGTTCTTC. Translation: CASSPPRLTYNEQFF.

The V call is TRBV9, the J call TRBJ2-3; 13 bases agree with TRBD2. This CDR3 spans 15 amino acids. V was pared by 3 bases and J by 4 bases, with 2 bases of the junction left unmatched. The V gene's germline CDR1 is SGDLS and CDR2 YYNGEE. CDR3 DNA: TGTGCCAGCAGCGAAGGACTAGCGGGGGCAGATACGCAGTATTTT. This encodes CASSEGLAGADTQYF. Using reference TRBV9 and TRBJ2-3 for the parts outside the CDR3, the full variable domain is DSGVTQTPKHLITATGQRVTLRCSPRSGDLSVYWYQQSLDQGLQFLIQYYNGEERAKGNILERFSAQQFPDLHSELNLSSLELGDSALYFCASSEGLAGADTQYFGPGTRLTVL.

This clonotype was counted ten times or more. V usage is TRBV7-6 and J usage is TRBJ2-3; TRBD2 matches 9 bases. Germline values: CDR1 SGHVS, CDR2 FNYEAQ. The V gene end was trimmed by 7 bases and the J gene end by 1 base; junction bases not matched to a gene: 9. The CDR3 is made up of 16 amino acids. CDR3 loop: CASTPLAGAGTDTQYF. CDR3 nucleotides: TGTGCCAGCACACCGTTAGCGGGGGCCGGCACAGATACGCAGTATTTT.

This clonotype appeared many times. The rearrangement joins TRBV7-2 to TRBJ2-5, with D perhaps TRBD2 (7 bases). CDR1 is SGHTA, CDR2 FQGNSA, per germline. The V and J ends lost 5 bases and 1 base respectively, with 14 bases between them. The CDR3 totals 15 residues. In nucleotides, the CDR3 is TGTGCCAGCAGCCCCGGGCGGGGGCGCCAAGAGACCCAGTACTTC. Amino acids: CASSPGRGRQETQYF.

Ten or more counts support this clonotype. The genes are TRBV7-2 and TRBJ2-1, with 11 bases lining up with TRBD2. In germline, CDR1 is SGHTA, CDR2 FQGNSA. V lost 5 bases to trimming and J lost 4 bases; unmatched junction nucleotides: 7. The CDR3 has 16 amino acids. The CDR3 region is CASSLSGGAFYNEQFF. DNA of the CDR3: TGTGCCAGCAGCCTTAGCGGGGGGGCCTTTTACAATGAGCAGTTCTTC.

This clonotype occurred a few times. CDR3 region: CASSIRTDEQFF. The CDR3 DNA follows: TGTGCCAGCAGCATCAGGACGGATGAGCAGTTCTTC. The chain uses TRBV7-9 and TRBJ2-1, with no clear D. Per the germline V gene, CDR1 is SEHNR and CDR2 is FQNEAQ (reference sequence). CDR3 length: 12 residues. Between the trimmed V and J ends, which lost 5 bases and 8 bases, there was a span of 10 bases.

This clonotype was detected only a few times. The chain couples TRBV28 to TRBJ2-3; D is possibly TRBD2 (6 bases). The CDR3 length is 14 residues. Germline assignment: CDR1 MDHEN and CDR2 SYDVKM. V lost 3 bases to trimming and J lost 2 bases, with 9 bases between them. The CDR3 bases are TGTGCCAGCAGTTTGACTAGAACCACAGATACGCAGTATTTT. Translating gives CASSLTRTTDTQYF.